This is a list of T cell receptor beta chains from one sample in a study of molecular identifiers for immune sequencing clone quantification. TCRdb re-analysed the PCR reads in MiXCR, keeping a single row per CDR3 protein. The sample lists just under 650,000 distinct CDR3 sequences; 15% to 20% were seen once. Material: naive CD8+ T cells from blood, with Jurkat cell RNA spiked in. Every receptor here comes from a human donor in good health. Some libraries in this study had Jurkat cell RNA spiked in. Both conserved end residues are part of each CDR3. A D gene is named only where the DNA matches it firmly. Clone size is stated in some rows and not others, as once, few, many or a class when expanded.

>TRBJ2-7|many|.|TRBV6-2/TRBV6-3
CASSYASAAYEQYF
TGTGCCAGCAGTTACGCAAGCGCGGCCTACGAGCAGTACTTC
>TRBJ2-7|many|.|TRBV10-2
CASSWAGDEQYF
TGCGCCAGCAGTTGGGCCGGGGACGAGCAGTACTTC
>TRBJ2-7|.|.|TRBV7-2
CASSDYGVEQYF
TGTGCCAGCAGCGATTACGGGGTCGAGCAGTACTTC
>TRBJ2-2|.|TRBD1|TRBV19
CASRNRDRGFTGELFF
TGTGCCAGTAGGAACCGGGACAGGGGTTTCACCGGGGAGCTGTTTTTT
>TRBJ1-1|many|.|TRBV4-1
CASSQISGEEAFF
TGCGCCAGCAGCCAGATCTCCGGGGAAGAAGCTTTCTTT
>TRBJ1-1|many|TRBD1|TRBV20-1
CSASARGGFEDTEAFF
TGCAGTGCTAGCGCCAGGGGGGGTTTTGAGGACACTGAAGCTTTCTTT
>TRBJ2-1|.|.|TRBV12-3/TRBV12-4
CASSLTPGQQFF
TGTGCCAGCAGTTTAACCCCGGGACAGCAGTTCTTC
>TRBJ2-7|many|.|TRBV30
CAWNSGGIEQYF
TGTGCCTGGAACTCTGGGGGGATCGAGCAGTACTTC
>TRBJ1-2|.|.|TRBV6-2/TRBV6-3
CASSYNLEDGYTF
TGTGCCAGCAGTTACAATCTCGAAGACGGCTACACCTTC
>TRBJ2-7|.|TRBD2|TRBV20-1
CSATGTSFYEQYF
TGCAGTGCAACCGGGACTAGTTTCTACGAGCAGTACTTC
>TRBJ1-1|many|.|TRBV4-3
CASSQDRDIGLTEAFF
TGCGCCAGCAGCCAAGACCGGGACATCGGGCTCACTGAAGCTTTCTTT
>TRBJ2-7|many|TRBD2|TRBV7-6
CASSPTLPGRAGEYEQYF
TGTGCCAGCAGCCCCACACTCCCGGGCAGGGCGGGAGAGTACGAGCAGTACTTC
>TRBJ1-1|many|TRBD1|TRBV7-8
CASSTRTGGGSDTEAFF
TGTGCCAGCAGCACCCGGACAGGGGGGGGGTCGGACACTGAAGCTTTCTTT
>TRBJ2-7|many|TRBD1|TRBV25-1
CASRGAGGYEQYF
TGTGCCAGCAGGGGGGCAGGGGGTTACGAGCAGTACTTC
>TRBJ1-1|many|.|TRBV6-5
CASSFDIYTEAFF
TGTGCCAGCAGTTTTGATATTTACACTGAAGCTTTCTTT
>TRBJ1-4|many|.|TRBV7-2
CASSPMFTNEKLFF
TGTGCCAGCAGCCCGATGTTTACTAATGAAAAACTGTTTTTT
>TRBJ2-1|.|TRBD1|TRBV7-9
CASSTPDRANEQFF
TGTGCCAGCAGCACACCGGACAGGGCAAATGAGCAGTTCTTC
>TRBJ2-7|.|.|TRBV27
CASSLQVHSYEQYF
TGTGCCAGCAGTTTACAGGTACACTCCTACGAGCAGTACTTC
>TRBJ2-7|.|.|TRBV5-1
CASSKEGASYERYF
TGCGCCAGCAGCAAGGAGGGGGCCTCCTACGAGCGGTACTTC
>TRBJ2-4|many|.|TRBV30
CAWSVLPPTIVGKNIQYF
TGTGCCTGGAGTGTACTGCCCCCGACTATCGTGGGGAAAAACATTCAGTACTTC
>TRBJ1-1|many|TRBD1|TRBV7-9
CASSRQTGVIEAFF
TGTGCCAGCAGCCGACAGACAGGGGTGATTGAAGCTTTCTTT
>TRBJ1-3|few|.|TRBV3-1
CASSPLTYPANTIYF
TGTGCCAGCAGTCCCCTGACATACCCGGCAAACACCATATATTTT
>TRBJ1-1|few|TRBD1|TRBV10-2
CASIVGDREIPEAFF
TGCGCCAGCATAGTTGGGGACAGGGAGATACCTGAAGCTTTCTTT
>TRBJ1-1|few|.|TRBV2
CAGIPMGETEAFF
TGTGCCGGCATCCCGATGGGGGAGACTGAAGCTTTCTTT
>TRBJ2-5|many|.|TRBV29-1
CSVAIQEETQYF
TGCAGCGTTGCGATTCAAGAAGAGACCCAGTACTTC
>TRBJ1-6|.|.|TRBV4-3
CASSQVRTGIDSPLHF
TGCGCCAGCAGCCAAGTGAGGACCGGGATTGATTCACCCCTCCACTTT
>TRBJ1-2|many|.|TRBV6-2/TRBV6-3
CASSYTHYGYTF
TGTGCCAGCAGTTATACCCATTATGGCTACACCTTC
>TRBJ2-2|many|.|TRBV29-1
CSVEGGQNTGELFF
TGCAGCGTTGAAGGGGGACAAAACACCGGGGAGCTGTTTTTT
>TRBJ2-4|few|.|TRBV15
CATSGRDGQNIQYF
TGTGCCACCAGCGGCCGGGACGGACAAAACATTCAGTACTTC